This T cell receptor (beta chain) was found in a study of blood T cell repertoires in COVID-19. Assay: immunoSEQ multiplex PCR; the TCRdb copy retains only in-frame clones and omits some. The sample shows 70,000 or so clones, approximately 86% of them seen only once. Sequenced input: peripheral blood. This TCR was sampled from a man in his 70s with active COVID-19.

CDR3 nucleotide sequence: TGTGCCAGCAGCTCGGGACAGGGGAGCACAGATACGCAGTATTTT. Its protein product is CASSSGQGSTDTQYF. This chain links TRBV7-3 with TRBJ2-3; 10 nucleotides align to TRBD1. Per germline, CDR1 SGHTA and CDR2 FQGTGA. The CDR3 is made up of 15 amino acids. V gave up 4 bases and J gave up 0 bases; unmatched junction bases: 1.